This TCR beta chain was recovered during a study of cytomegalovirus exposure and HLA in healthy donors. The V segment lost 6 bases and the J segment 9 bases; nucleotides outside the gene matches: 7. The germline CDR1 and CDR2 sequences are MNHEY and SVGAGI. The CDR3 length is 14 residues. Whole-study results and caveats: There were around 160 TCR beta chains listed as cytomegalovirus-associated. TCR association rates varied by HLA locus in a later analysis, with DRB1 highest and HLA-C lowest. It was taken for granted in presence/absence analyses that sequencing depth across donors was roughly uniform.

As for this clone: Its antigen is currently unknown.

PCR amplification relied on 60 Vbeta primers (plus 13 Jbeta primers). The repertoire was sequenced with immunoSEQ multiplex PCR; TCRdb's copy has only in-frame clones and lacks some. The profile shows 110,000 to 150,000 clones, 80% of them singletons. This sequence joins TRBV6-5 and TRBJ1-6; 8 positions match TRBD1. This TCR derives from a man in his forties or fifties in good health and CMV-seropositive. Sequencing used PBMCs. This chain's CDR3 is CASSRGQGGSPLHF. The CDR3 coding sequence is TGTGCCAGCAGCCGCGGACAGGGCGGTTCACCCCTCCACTTT.